Sequencing of this T cell receptor (beta chain) was carried out in a study of human T cells and chemical hapten exposure. The time point was: patch test 1, 2 weeks after DPC sensitization. Specified treatment: therapeutic diphenylcyclopropenone sensitization with weekly scalp DPC. TCRdb used MiXCR to reprocess the RACE reads, holding one entry per CDR3 protein. The table lists about 71,000 distinct CDR3 sequences, approximately 9.8% of them singletons. Comments on this clonotype: Its target is unknown.

Points from the study as a whole: Among TCRs, those above 1 in 1000 frequency were unaffected by DPC sensitization.

The CDR3 loop spans 15 amino acids. This receptor was obtained from a woman aged 40 to 49 with alopecia areata. Some clones in this sample may be carry-over from other donors' samples. The material was whole blood, obtained in connection with sensitization to the hapten diphenylcyclopropenone (DPC). The chain has TRBV3-2 and TRBJ2-1. TRBV3-2 is a known pseudogene. The CDR3 DNA follows: TGTGCCAGCGGCCAAGACGGCGGCAGTTTAAATGAGCAGTTCTTC. Its translation: CASGQDGGSLNEQFF.